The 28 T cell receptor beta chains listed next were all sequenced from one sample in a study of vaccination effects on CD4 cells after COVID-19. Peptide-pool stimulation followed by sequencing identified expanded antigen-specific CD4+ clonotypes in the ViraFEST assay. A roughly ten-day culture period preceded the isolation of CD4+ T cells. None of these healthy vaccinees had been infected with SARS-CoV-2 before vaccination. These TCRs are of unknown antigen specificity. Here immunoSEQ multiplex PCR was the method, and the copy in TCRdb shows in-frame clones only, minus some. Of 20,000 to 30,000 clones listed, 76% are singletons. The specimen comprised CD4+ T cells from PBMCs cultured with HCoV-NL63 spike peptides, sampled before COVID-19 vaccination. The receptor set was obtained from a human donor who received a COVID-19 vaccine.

The CDR3 protein is CATRSGTDYGYTF. CDR3 in DNA: TGTGCCACCAGATCGGGGACCGATTATGGCTACACCTTC. This rearrangement joins TRBV24-1 to TRBJ1-2; possibly TRBD1 for D (5 bases). The germline CDR1 and CDR2 sequences are KGHDR and SFDVKD. The CDR3 contains 13 residues. Trimming pared 7 bases from V and 5 bases from J, leaving 13 bases between.

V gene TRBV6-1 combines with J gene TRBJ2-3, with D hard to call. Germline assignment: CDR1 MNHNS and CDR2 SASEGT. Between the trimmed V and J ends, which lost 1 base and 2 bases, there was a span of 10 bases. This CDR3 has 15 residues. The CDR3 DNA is TGTGCCAGCAGTGAAGGGGTCAGCAACACAGATACGCAGTATTTT. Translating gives CASSEGVSNTDTQYF.

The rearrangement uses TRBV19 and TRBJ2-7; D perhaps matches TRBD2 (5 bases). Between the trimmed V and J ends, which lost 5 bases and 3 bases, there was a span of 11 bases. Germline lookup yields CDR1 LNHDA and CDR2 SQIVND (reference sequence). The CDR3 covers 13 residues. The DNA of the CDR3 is TGTGCCAGTAGTGGGCCGGGATTCTACGAGCAGTACTTC. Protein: CASSGPGFYEQYF. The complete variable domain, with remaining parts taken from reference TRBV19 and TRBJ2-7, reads DGGITQSPKYLFRKEGQNVTLSCEQNLNHDAMYWYRQDPGQGLRLIYYSQIVNDFQKGDIAEGYSVSREKKESFPLTVTSAQKNPTAFYLCASSGPGFYEQYFGPGTRLTVT.

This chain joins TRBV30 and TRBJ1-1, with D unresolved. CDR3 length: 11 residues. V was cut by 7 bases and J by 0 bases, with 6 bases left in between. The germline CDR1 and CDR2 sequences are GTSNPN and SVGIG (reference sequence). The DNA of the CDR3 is TGTGCCTCCGATTTGAACACTGAAGCTTTCTTT. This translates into CASDLNTEAFF.

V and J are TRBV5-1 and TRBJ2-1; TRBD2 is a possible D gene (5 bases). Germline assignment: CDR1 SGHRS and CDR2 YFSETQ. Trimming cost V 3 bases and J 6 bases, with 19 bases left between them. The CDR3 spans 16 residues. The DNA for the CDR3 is TGCGCCAGCAGCTCGATACGGCAGGAGGTATCCAATGAGCAGTTCTTC. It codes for CASSSIRQEVSNEQFF.

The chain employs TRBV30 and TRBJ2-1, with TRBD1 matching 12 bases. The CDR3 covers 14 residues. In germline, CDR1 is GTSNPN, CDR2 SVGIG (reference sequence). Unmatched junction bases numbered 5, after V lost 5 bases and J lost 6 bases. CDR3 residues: CAWARDRGPNEQFF. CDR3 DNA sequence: TGTGCCTGGGCCCGGGACAGGGGGCCCAATGAGCAGTTCTTC.

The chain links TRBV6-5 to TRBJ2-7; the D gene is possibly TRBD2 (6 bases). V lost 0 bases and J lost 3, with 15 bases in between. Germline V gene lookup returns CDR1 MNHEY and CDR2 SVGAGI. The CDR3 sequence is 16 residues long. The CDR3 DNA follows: TGTGCCAGCAGTTACTCGGTTACGGGGGAGAACTACGAGCAGTACTTC. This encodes CASSYSVTGENYEQYF.

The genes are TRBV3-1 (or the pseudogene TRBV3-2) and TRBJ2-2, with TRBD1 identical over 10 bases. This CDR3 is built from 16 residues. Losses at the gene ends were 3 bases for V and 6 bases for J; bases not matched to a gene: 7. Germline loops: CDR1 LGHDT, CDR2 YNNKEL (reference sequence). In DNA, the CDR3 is TGTGCCAGCAGCCATGCCGGGACAGGGGTTCCCGGGGAGCTGTTTTTT. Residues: CASSHAGTGVPGELFF.

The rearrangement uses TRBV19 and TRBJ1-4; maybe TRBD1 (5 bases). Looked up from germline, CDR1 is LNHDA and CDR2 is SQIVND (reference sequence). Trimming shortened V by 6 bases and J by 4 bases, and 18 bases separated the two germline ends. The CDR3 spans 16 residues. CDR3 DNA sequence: TGTGCCAGTAGCCACGAGGGAGGGGCCGTTAATGAAAAACTGTTTTTT. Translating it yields CASSHEGGAVNEKLFF.

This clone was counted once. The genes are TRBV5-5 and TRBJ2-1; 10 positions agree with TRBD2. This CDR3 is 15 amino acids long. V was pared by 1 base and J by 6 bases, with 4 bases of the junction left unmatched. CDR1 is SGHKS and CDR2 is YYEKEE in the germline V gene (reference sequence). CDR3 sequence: CASSLTTSGTNEQFF. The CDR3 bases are TGTGCCAGCAGCTTGACAACTAGCGGGACCAATGAGCAGTTCTTC.

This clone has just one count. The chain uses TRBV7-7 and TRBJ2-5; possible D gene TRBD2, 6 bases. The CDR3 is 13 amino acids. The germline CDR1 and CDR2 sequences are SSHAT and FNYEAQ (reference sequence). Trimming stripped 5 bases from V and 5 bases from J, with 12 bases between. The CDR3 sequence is CASSPGVAETQYF. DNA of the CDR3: TGTGCCAGCAGCCCGGGGGTAGCGGAGACCCAGTACTTC.

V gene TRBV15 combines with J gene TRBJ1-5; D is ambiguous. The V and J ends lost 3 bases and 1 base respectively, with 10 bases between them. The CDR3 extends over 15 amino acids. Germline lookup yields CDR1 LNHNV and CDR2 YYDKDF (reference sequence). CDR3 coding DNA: TGTGCCACCAGCAGGGGTCGGCGAAGCAATCAGCCCCAGCATTTT. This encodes CATSRGRRSNQPQHF. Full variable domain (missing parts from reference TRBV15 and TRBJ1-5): DAMVIQNPRYQVTQFGKPVTLSCSQTLNHNVMYWYQQKSSQAPKLLFHYYDKDFNNEADTPDNFQSRRPNTSFCFLDIRSPGLGDTAMYLCATSRGRRSNQPQHFGDGTRLSIL.

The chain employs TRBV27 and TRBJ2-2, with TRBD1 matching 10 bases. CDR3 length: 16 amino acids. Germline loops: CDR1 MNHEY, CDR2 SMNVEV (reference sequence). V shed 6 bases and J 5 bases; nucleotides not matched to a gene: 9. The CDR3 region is CASRFLGTGETGELFF. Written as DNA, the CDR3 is TGTGCCAGCAGATTTCTGGGGACAGGGGAGACCGGGGAGCTGTTTTTT.

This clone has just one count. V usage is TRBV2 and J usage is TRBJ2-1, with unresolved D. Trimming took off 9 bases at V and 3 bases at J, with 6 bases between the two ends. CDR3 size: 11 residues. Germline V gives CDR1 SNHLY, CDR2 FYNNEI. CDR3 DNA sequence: TGTGCCAGTCGAAGCTACAATGAGCAGTTCTTC. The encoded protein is CASRSYNEQFF.

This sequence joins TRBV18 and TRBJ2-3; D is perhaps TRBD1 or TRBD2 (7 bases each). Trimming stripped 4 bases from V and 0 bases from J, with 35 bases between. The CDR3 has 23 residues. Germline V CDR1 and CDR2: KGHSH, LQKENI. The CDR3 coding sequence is TGTGCCAGCTCACTAGGGGGCGGGGGTCTGCGGACCCGTAGACCCAAAAGCACAGATACGCAGTATTTT. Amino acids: CASSLGGGGLRTRRPKSTDTQYF.

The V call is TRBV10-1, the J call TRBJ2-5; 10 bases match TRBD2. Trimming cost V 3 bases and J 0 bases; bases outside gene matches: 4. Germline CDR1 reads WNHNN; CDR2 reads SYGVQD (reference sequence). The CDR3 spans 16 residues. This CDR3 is CASSDPLAGNQETQYF. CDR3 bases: TGCGCCAGCAGTGACCCACTAGCGGGGAACCAAGAGACCCAGTACTTC.

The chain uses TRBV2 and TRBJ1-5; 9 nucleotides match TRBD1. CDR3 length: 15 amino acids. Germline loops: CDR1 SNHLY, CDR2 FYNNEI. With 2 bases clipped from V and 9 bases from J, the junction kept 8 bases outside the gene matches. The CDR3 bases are TGTGCCAGCAGTGAAATGACAGGGGGTTCTCGGCCCCAGCATTTT. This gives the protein CASSEMTGGSRPQHF.

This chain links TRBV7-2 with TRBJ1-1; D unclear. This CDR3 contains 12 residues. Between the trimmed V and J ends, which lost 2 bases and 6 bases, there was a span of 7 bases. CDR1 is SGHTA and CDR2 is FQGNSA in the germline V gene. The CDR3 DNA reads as TGTGCCAGCAGCTTAAGGCCCGCTGAAGCTTTCTTT. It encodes CASSLRPAEAFF.

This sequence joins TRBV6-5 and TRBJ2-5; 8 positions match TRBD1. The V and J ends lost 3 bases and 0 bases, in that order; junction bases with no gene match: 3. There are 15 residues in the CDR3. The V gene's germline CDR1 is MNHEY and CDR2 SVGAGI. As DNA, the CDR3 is TGTGCCAGCAGTTATGGCAGGGGGCACCAAGAGACCCAGTACTTC. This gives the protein CASSYGRGHQETQYF.

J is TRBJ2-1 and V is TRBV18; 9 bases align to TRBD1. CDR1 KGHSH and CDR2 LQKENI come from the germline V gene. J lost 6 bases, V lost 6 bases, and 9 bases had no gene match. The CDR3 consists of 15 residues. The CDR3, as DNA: TGTGCCAGCTCGTCAATGCAGGGACAGGGCAATGAGCAGTTCTTC. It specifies CASSSMQGQGNEQFF.

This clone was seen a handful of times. DNA of the CDR3: TGTGCCTGGAGAAGGGGGCGCTCGGCCACTGAAGCTTTCTTT. Translated: CAWRRGRSATEAFF. The chain carries TRBV30 and TRBJ1-1, with 7 positions matching TRBD1. This CDR3 comprises 14 residues. Germline CDR1 is GTSNPN and CDR2 is SVGIG (reference sequence). After removal of 3 bases from V and 4 bases from J, the junction contained 8 bases not matched to a gene.

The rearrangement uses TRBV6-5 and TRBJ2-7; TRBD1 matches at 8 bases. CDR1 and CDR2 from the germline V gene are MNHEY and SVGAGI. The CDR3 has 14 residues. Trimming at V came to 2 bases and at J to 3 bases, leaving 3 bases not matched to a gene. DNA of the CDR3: TGTGCCAGCAGTTACCAAACAGGGGGCTACGAGCAGTACTTC. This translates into CASSYQTGGYEQYF.

CDR3 DNA: TGTGCTAGTGGCAAGGACAGGGGCAACTATGGCTACACCTTC. It codes for CASGKDRGNYGYTF. The chain employs TRBV12-5 and TRBJ1-2, with 9 bases fitting TRBD1. Germline V lookup: CDR1 LGHNT, CDR2 FRNRAP. The ends lost 6 bases at V and 2 bases at J; junction bases unmatched: 4. The CDR3 covers 14 residues.

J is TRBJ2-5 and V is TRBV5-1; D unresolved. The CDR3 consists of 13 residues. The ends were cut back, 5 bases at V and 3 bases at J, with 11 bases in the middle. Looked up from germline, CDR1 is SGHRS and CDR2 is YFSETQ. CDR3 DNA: TGCGCCAGCAGTTCAGGATCCGAAGAGACCCAGTACTTC. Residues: CASSSGSEETQYF.

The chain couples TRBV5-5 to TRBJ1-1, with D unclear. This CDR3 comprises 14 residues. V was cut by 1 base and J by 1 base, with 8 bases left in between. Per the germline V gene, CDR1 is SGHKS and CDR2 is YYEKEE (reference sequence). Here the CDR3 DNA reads TGTGCCAGCAGCTTGTTCCCGGGGAACACTGAAGCTTTCTTT. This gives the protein CASSLFPGNTEAFF. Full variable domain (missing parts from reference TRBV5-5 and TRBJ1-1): DAGVTQSPTHLIKTRGQQVTLRCSPISGHKSVSWYQQVLGQGPQFIFQYYEKEERGRGNFPDRFSARQFPNYSSELNVNALLLGDSALYLCASSLFPGNTEAFFGQGTRLTVV.

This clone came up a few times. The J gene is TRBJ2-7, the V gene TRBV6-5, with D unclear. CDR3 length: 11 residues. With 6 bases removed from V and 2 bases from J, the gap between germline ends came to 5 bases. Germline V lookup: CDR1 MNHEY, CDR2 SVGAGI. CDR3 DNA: TGTGCCAGCAGCCGGACCTACGAGCAGTACTTC. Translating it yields CASSRTYEQYF.

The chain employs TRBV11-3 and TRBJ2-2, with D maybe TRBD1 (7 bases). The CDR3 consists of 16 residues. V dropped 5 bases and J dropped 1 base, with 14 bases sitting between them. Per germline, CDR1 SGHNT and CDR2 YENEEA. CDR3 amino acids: CASSPRGTVNTGELFF. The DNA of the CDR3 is TGTGCCAGCAGCCCCCGGGGGACAGTGAACACCGGGGAGCTGTTTTTT.

Here the CDR3 reads CASSANDQGAGQPQHF. The CDR3, as DNA: TGTGCCAGCAGCGCGAATGATCAGGGGGCCGGGCAGCCCCAGCATTTT. This chain links TRBV28 with TRBJ1-5, with 8 bases lining up with TRBD1. Losses at the gene ends were 6 bases for V and 7 bases for J; bases not matched to a gene: 14. CDR3 length equals 16 residues. CDR1 MDHEN and CDR2 SYDVKM come from the germline V gene.